This TCR beta chain was captured in a study of blood T cell repertoires in COVID-19. Study-wide background: Samples of COVID-19 (acute and convalescent) were obtained from the United States, Italy and Spain. From T cells, B-cell-depleted T cells, or PBMCs came the material, which was cDNA or gDNA.

This clone was recorded only once. As handled by the study authors: Reference gene primer amplification gave estimated nucleated cell counts. Repertoires were generated with immunoSEQ multiplex PCR, while TCRdb's copy carries only in-frame clones and drops some. V and J calls plus clone size are reproduced from that table; the DNA served to infer D and trimming. The sample shows about 68,000 clones, 91% of them seen only once. Deletions cut 7 bases from V and 0 bases from J, with 18 bases between. Germline assignment: CDR1 SQVTM and CDR2 ANQGSEA. The CDR3 has 15 residues. The sample consisted of peripheral blood. V and J are TRBV29-1 and TRBJ1-1; D might be TRBD1 (6 bases). This TCR was recovered from a man aged 35-49 years with COVID-19, enrolled during active disease. This CDR3 reads CSGRGISTVNTEAFF. CDR3 DNA sequence: TGCAGCGGCAGGGGTATTTCGACCGTGAACACTGAAGCTTTCTTT.